This T cell receptor (beta chain) was captured in a study of cytomegalovirus exposure and HLA in healthy donors. Across the whole study: The 500 to 850 first-cohort repertoires and the 120 or so validation repertoires shared the same platform, a later analysis reported.

Worth noting for this clone: Its target is unknown.

Profiled with immunoSEQ multiplex PCR; TCRdb holds only in-frame clones, not every one. The table has 80,000 or so clones, roughly 96% seen once; the top ten hold 0.55% to 0.75%. The study's findings and limits: Overall, about 160 TCR beta chains were annotated as cytomegalovirus-associated. Reportedly, diagnosis of cytomegalovirus status by the classifier showed high specificity and sensitivity.

This CDR3 is 14 amino acids long. Germline CDR1 is KGHSH and CDR2 is LQKENI. Trimming left V 2 bases short and J 4 bases short, with 9 bases between. These donors were members of the approximately 110-subject validation cohort, a group separate from the roughly 700-subject first cohort. This TCR came from a woman between 18 and 29 years old in good health and CMV-seronegative. The V call is TRBV18, the J call TRBJ1-5; D possibly corresponds to TRBD1 (6 bases). Sequencing was carried out using PBMCs. CDR3 nucleotides: TGTGCCAGCTCACCAATGGGGGCGAATCAGCCCCAGCATTTT. It specifies CASSPMGANQPQHF.